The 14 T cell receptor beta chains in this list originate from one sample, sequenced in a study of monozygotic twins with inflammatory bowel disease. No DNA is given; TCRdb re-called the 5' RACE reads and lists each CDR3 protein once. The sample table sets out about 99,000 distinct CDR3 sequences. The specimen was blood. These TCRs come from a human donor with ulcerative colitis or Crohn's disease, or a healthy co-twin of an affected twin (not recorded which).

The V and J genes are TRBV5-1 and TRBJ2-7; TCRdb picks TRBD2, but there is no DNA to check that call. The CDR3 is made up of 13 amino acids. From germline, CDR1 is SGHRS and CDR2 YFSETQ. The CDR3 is CASSNGGMYEQYF.

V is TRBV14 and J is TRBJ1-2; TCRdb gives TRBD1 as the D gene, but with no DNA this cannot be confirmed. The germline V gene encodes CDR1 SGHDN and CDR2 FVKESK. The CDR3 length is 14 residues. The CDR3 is CASSPGQSGYGYTF.

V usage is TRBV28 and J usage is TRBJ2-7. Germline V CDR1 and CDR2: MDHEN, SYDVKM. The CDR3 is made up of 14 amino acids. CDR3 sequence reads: CASEERGLSYEQYF.

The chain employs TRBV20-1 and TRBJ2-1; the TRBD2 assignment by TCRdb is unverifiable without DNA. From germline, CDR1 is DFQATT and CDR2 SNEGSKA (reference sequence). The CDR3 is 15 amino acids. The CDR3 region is CSAYEPGLAINEQFF.

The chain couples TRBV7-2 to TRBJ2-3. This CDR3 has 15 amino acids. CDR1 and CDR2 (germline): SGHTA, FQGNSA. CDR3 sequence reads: CASSLNSLGTDTQYF.

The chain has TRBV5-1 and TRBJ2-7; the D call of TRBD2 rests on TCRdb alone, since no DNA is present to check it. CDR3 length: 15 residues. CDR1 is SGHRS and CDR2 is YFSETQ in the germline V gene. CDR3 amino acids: CASSGPSGRGREQYF.

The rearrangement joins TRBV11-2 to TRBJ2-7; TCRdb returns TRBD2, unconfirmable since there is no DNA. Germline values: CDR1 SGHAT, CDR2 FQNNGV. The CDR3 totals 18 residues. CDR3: CASSLVIAGGYYSYEQYF.

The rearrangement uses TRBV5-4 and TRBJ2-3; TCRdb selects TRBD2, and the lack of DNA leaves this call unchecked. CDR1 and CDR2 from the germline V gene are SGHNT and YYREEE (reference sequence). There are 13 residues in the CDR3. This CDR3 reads CASSLGGGNTQYF.

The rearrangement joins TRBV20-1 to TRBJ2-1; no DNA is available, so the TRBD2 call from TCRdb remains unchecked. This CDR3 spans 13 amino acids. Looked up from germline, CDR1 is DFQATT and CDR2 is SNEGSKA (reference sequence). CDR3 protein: CSARRQVVDEQFF.

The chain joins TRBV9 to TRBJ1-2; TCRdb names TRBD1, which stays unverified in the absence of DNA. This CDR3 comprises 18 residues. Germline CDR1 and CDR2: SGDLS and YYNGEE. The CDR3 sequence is CASSAGGAGSFINYGYTF.

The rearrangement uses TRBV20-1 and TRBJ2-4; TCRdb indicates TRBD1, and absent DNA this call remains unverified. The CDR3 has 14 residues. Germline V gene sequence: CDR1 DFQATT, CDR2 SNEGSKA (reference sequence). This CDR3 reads CSARTGGVENMQYF.

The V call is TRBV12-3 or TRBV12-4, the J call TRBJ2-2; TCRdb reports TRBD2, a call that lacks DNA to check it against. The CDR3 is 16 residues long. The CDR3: CASKTGLAENTGELFF.

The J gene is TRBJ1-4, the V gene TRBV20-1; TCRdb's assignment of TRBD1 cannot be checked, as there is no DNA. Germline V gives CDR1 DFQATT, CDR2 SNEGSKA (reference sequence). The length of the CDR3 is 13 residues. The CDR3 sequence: CSAPVGVGEKLFF.

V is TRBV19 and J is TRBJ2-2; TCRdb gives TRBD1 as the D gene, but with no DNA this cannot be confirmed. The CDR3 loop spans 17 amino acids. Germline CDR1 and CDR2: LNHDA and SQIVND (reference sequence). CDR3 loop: CATRGQGSILYTGELFF.